This entry lists 13 T cell receptor beta chains sequenced from one sample in a study of T cell repertoires in cytomegalovirus infection. Via MiXCR, TCRdb re-called the reads, giving one row per CDR3 protein. The sample records 510,000 or so distinct CDR3 sequences, approximately 25% being singletons. Sequenced sample: PBMCs. These receptors originate from a human donor in good health (CMV status not recorded). Some clones in this sample may be carry-over from other donors' samples.

This clonotype was seen at least ten times. CDR3 residues: CASSRQGATDTQYF. In DNA form, the CDR3 reads TGTGCCAGCAGCCGACAAGGGGCCACAGATACGCAGTATTTT. This chain links TRBV5-4 with TRBJ2-3; D perhaps matches TRBD1 (5 bases). This CDR3 has 14 amino acids. The germline CDR1 and CDR2 sequences are SGHNT and YYREEE (reference sequence). V lost 4 bases to trimming and J lost 2 bases, with 11 bases between them.

As regards this clonotype: Being one base from a much bigger clone, this may be a read error. V and J are TRBV7-2 and TRBJ2-5; D unresolved. The CDR3 runs 13 residues. Germline V gene lookup returns CDR1 SGHTA and CDR2 FQGNSA. CDR3 sequence (DNA): TGTGCCAGCAGCTCACGATCACAAGAGACCAAGTACTTC. It encodes CASSSRSQETKYF. Drawing the rest from reference TRBV7-2 and TRBJ2-5, the complete variable domain is GAGVSQSPSNKVTEKGKDVELRCDPISGHTALYWYRQSLGQGLEFLIYFQGNSAPDKSGLPSDRFSAERTGGSVSTLTIQRTQQEDSAVYLCASSSRSQETKYFGPGTRLLVL.

In its sample, this clonotype was seen a few times. The chain combines TRBV7-6 with TRBJ2-5; the D gene is possibly TRBD2 (5 bases). Germline V gene sequence: CDR1 SGHVS, CDR2 FNYEAQ. The CDR3 is 14 residues long. Trimming left V 2 bases short and J 5 bases short, with 12 bases between. CDR3 sequence (DNA): TGTGCCAGCAGCTTATACCGGGGTCGGGAGACCCAGTACTTC. Residues: CASSLYRGRETQYF.

In its sample, this clonotype was seen a few times. The V gene is TRBV28, the J gene TRBJ1-5, with D possibly matching TRBD1 (5 bases). This CDR3 is 13 amino acids long. Deletions cut 2 bases from V and 7 bases from J, with 9 bases between. Germline assignment: CDR1 MDHEN and CDR2 SYDVKM. CDR3 sequence (DNA): TGTGCCAGCAGTTTAGGTTGGGGGCAGCCCCAGCATTTT. It is translated as CASSLGWGQPQHF.

The table lists this clonotype with many counts. The chain links TRBV7-2 to TRBJ1-1; 10 bases map to TRBD1. The germline gives CDR1 SGHTA, CDR2 FQGNSA. The CDR3 has 14 amino acids. V trimming: 6 bases; J trimming: 1 base; junction bases outside the gene matches: 2. This chain's CDR3 is CASRWDRGNTEAFF. Written as DNA, the CDR3 is TGTGCCAGCAGGTGGGACAGGGGGAACACTGAAGCTTTCTTT. Variable domain in full (rest from reference TRBV7-2 and TRBJ1-1): GAGVSQSPSNKVTEKGKDVELRCDPISGHTALYWYRQSLGQGLEFLIYFQGNSAPDKSGLPSDRFSAERTGGSVSTLTIQRTQQEDSAVYLCASRWDRGNTEAFFGQGTRLTVV.

This clonotype showed up just once. A read error is possible here, since a much larger clone lies one base away. The V call is TRBV28, the J call TRBJ1-2; D unresolved. Germline lookup yields CDR1 MDHEN and CDR2 SYDVKM. Trimming removed 1 base from V and 1 base from J, with 4 bases in between. The CDR3 sequence is 13 residues long. The CDR3 DNA reads as TGTGCCAGCAGTTTATCACATAACTATGGCTACACCTTC. Protein: CASSLSHNYGYTF.

The V call is TRBV6-2 or TRBV6-3, the J call TRBJ1-1, with D uncertain. Germline CDR1 and CDR2: MNHEY and SVGEGT. The ends were cut back, 4 bases at V and 0 bases at J, with 18 bases in the middle. This CDR3 region has 17 residues. Here the CDR3 DNA reads TGTGCCAGCAGTTTGCGGGCTTGGGAGGGCATGAACACTGAAGCTTTCTTT. Translation: CASSLRAWEGMNTEAFF.

This clonotype occurred a few times. The V and J genes are TRBV4-1 and TRBJ1-4; D perhaps matches TRBD1 (5 bases). V lost 2 bases and J lost 0, with 10 bases in between. Germline lookup yields CDR1 MGHRA and CDR2 YSYEKL. The CDR3 spans 16 residues. DNA for the CDR3: TGCGCCAGCAGCCAAACAGGAGCCGCAACTAATGAAAAACTGTTTTTT. It encodes CASSQTGAATNEKLFF.

CDR3 protein: CASSPNGKETQYF. CDR3 in DNA: TGTGCCAGCAGCCCAAATGGAAAGGAGACCCAGTACTTC. V usage is TRBV7-6 and J usage is TRBJ2-5; the D is unclear. Deletions cut 5 bases from V and 5 bases from J, with 12 bases between. CDR1 and CDR2 from the germline V gene are SGHVS and FNYEAQ. The CDR3 sequence is 13 residues long.

In this sample, this clonotype turned up many times. Compared with germline, one end of the junction differs, possibly owing to a read error. The chain carries TRBV12-3 or TRBV12-4 and TRBJ1-5; D unresolved. The length of the CDR3 is 14 residues. The CDR3 is CASSLGGSNQPQHF. The CDR3, as DNA: TGTGCCAGCAGCTTAGGAGGGAGCAATCAGCCCCAGCATTTT.

Notes on this clonotype: Given a much more abundant clone one base away, this may be a read error. The chain employs TRBV7-3 and TRBJ1-1, with TRBD1 identical over 7 bases. This CDR3 comprises 17 residues. The V gene's germline CDR1 is SGHTA and CDR2 FQGTGA. The CDR3 DNA reads TGTGCCAGCAGCCCATCTCCGGGACAGCAGGAAAACACTGAAGCTTACTTT. Amino acid sequence: CASSPSPGQQENTEAYF. The full variable domain, with the rest looked up from reference TRBV7-3 and TRBJ1-1, is GAGVSQTPSNKVTEKGKYVELRCDPISGHTALYWYRQSLGQGPEFLIYFQGTGAADDSGLPNDRFFAVRPEGSVSTLKIQRTERGDSAVYLCASSPSPGQQENTEAYFGQGTRLTVV.

The chain links TRBV18 to TRBJ1-2; D might be TRBD1 (6 bases). The CDR3 sequence is 15 residues long. Germline assignment: CDR1 KGHSH and CDR2 LQKENI. V lost 4 bases to trimming and J lost 6 bases, with 18 bases between them. The CDR3, as DNA: TGTGCCAGCTCACGCGACGGGACACGAGATGATGGCTACACCTTC. It codes for CASSRDGTRDDGYTF.

This clonotype was counted a few times. This rearrangement joins TRBV7-6 to TRBJ2-5, with 8 bases aligning to TRBD1. Germline CDR1 is SGHVS and CDR2 is FNYEAQ. The CDR3 covers 14 residues. Trimming took 4 bases from V and 2 from J; bases not matched to a gene: 3. CDR3 in DNA: TGTGCCAGCAGCTCTGGGACAGGACAAGAGACCCAGTACTTC. This codes for CASSSGTGQETQYF. The entire variable domain, with the rest obtained from reference TRBV7-6 and TRBJ2-5, is as follows: GAGVSQSPRYKVTKRGQDVALRCDPISGHVSLYWYRQALGQGPEFLTYFNYEAQQDKSGLPNDRFSAERPEGSISTLTIQRTEQRDSAMYRCASSSGTGQETQYFGPGTRLLVL.